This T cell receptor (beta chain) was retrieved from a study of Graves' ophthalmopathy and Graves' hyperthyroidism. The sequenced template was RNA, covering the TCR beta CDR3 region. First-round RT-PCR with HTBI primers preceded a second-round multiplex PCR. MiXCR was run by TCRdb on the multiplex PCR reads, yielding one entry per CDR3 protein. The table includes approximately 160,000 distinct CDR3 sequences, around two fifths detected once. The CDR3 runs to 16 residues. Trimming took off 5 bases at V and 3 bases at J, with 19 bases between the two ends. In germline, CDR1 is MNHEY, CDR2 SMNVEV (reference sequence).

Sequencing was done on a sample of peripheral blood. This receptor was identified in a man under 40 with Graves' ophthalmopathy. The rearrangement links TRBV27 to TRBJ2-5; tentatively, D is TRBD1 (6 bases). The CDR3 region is CASSPEGLAGEETQYF. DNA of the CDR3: TGTGCCAGCAGTCCCGAAGGATTGGCAGGGGAAGAGACCCAGTACTTC.